The source of this TCR beta chain is a study of blood T cell repertoires in COVID-19. The assay was immunoSEQ multiplex PCR, and TCRdb's table has in-frame clones only and misses some. The repertoire holds some 240,000 clones, with around nine tenths as singletons. Per germline, CDR1 SQVTM and CDR2 ANQGSEA. Trimming took off 7 bases at V and 0 bases at J, with 10 bases between the two ends. CDR3 length: 13 residues. Sequenced input: peripheral blood. The receptor was derived from a man aged 60-69 years who had recovered from COVID-19. This chain links TRBV29-1 with TRBJ1-3, with D possibly being TRBD1 (5 bases). The CDR3, as DNA: TGCAGCGCCGAAGACAGCTCTGGAAACACCATATATTTT. Amino acid sequence: CSAEDSSGNTIYF.